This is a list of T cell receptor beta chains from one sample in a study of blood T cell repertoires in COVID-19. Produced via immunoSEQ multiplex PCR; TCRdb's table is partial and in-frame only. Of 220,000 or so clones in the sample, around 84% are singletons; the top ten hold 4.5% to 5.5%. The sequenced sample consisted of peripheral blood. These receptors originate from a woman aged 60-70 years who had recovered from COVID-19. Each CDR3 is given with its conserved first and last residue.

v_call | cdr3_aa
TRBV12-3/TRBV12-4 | CASSSRGRYGYTF
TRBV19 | CASRGRQATDTQYF
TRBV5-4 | CASSLAGLALEQYF
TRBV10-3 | CAIRPRGVYNEQFF
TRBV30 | CASASVSVSEQFF
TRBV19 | CASSPQGGVGEAFF
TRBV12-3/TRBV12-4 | CASWDMNTEAFF
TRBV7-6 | CASSPGQGGTGELFF
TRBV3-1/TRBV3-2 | CASSQDLEGTSGYSTDTQYF
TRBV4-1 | CASRGPGQGNYGYTF
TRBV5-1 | CASSLGKLAGVKNEQFF
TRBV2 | CASSRDRGPRSGNTIYF
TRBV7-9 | CASSLVGTGNTEAFF
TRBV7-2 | CASSLDGVYNEQFF
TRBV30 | CSAGASPRRYGYTF
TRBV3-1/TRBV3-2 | CASSPTKGQPRAGELFF
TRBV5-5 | CASSVGGTDMNTEAFF
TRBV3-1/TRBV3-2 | CASSQPGLAPYEQYF
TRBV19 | CASKPVFSSGANVLTF
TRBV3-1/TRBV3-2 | CASRNRTAGTDTQYF